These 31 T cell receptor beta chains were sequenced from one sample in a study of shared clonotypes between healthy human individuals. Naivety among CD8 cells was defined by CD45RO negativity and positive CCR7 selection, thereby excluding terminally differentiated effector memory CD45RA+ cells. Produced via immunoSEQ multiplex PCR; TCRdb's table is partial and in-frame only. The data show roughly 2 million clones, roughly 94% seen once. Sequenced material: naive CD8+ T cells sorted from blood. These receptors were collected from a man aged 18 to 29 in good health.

DNA of the CDR3: TGTGCCAGCCAGCGGGACAGAGACTTTTACGAGCAGTACTTC. Amino acids: CASQRDRDFYEQYF. V is TRBV10-3 and J is TRBJ2-7; tentatively, D is TRBD1 or TRBD2 (7 bases each). The V gene lost 10 bases and the J gene lost 4 bases, with 20 bases spanning the gap. This CDR3 comprises 14 residues. CDR1 is ENHRY and CDR2 is SYGVKD in the germline V gene.

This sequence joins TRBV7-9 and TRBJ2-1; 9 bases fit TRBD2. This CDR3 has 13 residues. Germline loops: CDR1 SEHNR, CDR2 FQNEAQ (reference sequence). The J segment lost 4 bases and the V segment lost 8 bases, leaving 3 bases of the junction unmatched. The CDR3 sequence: CASRLAEYNEQFF. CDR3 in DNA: TGTGCCAGCCGACTAGCGGAGTACAATGAGCAGTTCTTC.

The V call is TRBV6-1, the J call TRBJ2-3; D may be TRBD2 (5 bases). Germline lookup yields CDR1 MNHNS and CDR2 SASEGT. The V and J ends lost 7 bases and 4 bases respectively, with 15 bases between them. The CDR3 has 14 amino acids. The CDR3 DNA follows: TGTGCCAGCACCCTGGGCCGGGGAGCAGATACGCAGTATTTT. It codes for CASTLGRGADTQYF.

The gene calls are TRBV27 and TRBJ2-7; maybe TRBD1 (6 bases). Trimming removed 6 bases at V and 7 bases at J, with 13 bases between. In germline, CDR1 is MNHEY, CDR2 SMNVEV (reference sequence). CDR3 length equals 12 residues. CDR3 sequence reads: CASRVGGQEQYF. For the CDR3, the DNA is TGTGCCAGCAGAGTAGGGGGTCAAGAGCAGTACTTC.

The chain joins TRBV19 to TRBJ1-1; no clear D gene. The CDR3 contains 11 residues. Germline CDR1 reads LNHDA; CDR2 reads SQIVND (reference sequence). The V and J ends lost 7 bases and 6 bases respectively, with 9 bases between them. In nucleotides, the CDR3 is TGTGCCAGTATCTCGGGTGCTGAAGCTTTCTTT. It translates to CASISGAEAFF.

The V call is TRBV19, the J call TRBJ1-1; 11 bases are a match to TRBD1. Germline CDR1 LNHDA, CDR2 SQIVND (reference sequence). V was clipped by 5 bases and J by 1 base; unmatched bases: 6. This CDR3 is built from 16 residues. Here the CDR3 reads CASSPRDRGANTEAFF. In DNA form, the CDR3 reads TGTGCCAGTAGTCCGCGGGACAGGGGGGCGAACACTGAAGCTTTCTTT.

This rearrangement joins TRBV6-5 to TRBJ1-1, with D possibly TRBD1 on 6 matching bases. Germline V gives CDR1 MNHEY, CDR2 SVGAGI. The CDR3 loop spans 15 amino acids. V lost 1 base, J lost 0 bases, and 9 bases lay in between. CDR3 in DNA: TGTGCCAGCAGTTACTACAGGGAATTGAACACTGAAGCTTTCTTT. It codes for CASSYYRELNTEAFF.

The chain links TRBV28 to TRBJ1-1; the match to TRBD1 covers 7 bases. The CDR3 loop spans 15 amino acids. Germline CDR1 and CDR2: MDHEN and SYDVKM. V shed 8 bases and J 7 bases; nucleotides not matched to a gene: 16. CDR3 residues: CASQLPTGAKDEAFF. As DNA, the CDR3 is TGTGCCAGCCAACTCCCTACAGGGGCGAAAGATGAAGCTTTCTTT. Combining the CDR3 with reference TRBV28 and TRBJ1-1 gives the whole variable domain DVKVTQSSRYLVKRTGEKVFLECVQDMDHENMFWYRQDPGLGLRLIYFSYDVKMKEKGDIPEGYSVSREKKERFSLILESASTNQTSMYLCASQLPTGAKDEAFFGQGTRLTVV.

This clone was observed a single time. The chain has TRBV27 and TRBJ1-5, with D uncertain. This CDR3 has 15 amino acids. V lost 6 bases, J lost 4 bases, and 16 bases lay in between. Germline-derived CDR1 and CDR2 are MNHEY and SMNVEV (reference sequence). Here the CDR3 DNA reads TGTGCCAGCAGCGACTCCCCGGGCCCTAATCAGCCCCAGCATTTT. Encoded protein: CASSDSPGPNQPQHF.

The CDR3 DNA reads TGTGCCAGCAGCTTGGCCTACAGGGAAGGCTACGAGCAGTACTTC. It encodes CASSLAYREGYEQYF. The chain employs TRBV5-4 and TRBJ2-7; maybe TRBD1 (6 bases). The V and J ends lost 0 bases and 3 bases respectively, with 13 bases between them. Germline V lookup: CDR1 SGHNT, CDR2 YYREEE (reference sequence). The CDR3 runs 15 residues.

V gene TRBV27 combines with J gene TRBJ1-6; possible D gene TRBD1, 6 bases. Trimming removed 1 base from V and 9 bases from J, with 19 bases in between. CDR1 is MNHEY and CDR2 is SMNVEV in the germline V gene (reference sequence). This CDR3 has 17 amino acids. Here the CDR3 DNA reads TGTGCCAGCAGTTTATTGACGGGGGCAACCATCCCTTCACCCCTCCACTTT. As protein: CASSLLTGATIPSPLHF.

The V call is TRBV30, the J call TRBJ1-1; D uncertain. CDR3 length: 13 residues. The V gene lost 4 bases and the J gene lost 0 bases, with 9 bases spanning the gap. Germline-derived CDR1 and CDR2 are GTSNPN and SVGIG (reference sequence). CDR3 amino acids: CAWMGSMNTEAFF. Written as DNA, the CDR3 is TGTGCCTGGATGGGCAGTATGAACACTGAAGCTTTCTTT.

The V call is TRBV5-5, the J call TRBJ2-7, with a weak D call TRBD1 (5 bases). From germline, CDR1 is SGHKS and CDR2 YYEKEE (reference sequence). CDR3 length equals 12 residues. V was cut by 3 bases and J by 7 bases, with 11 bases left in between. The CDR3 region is CASSSRVIEQYF. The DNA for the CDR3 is TGTGCCAGCAGCTCCAGGGTAATAGAGCAGTACTTC.

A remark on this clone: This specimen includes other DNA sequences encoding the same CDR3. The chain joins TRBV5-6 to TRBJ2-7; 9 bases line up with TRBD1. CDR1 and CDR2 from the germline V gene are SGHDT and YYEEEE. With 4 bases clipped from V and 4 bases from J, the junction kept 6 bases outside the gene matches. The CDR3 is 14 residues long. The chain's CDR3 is CASSLRDRAYEQYF. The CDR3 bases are TGTGCCAGCAGCCTTCGGGACAGGGCGTACGAGCAGTACTTC. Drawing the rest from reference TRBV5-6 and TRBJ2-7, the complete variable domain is DAGVTQSPTHLIKTRGQQVTLRCSPKSGHDTVSWYQQALGQGPQFIFQYYEEEERQRGNFPDRFSGHQFPNYSSELNVNALLLGDSALYLCASSLRDRAYEQYFGPGTRLTVT.

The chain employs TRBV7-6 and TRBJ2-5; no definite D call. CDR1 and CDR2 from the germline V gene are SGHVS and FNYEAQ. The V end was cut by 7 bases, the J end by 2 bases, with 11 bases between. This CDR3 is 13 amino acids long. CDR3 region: CASTRYLQETQYF. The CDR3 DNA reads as TGTGCCAGCACCAGATATTTGCAAGAGACCCAGTACTTC.

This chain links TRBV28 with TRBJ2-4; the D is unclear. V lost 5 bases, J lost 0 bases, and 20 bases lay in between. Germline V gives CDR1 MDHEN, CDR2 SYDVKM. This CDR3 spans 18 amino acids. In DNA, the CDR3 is TGTGCCAGCAGTCCAACCCGCGAAGACCCACTAGCCAAAAACATTCAGTACTTC. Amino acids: CASSPTREDPLAKNIQYF.

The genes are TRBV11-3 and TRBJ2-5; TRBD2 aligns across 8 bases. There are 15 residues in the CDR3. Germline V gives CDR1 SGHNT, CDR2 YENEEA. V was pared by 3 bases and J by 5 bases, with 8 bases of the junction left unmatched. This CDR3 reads CASSFIAGGSETQYF. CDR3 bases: TGTGCCAGCAGCTTCATCGCGGGAGGCTCCGAGACCCAGTACTTC.

The CDR3 DNA is TGTGCCAGCAGCTTCCTCGTCCCAGGGGTTTATAGGACTAATGAAAAACTGTTTTTT. It is translated as CASSFLVPGVYRTNEKLFF. The chain joins TRBV7-9 to TRBJ1-4, with D maybe TRBD1 (6 bases). Trimming shortened V by 3 bases and J by 2 bases, and 22 bases separated the two germline ends. Germline CDR1 SEHNR, CDR2 FQNEAQ (reference sequence). CDR3 length equals 19 residues.

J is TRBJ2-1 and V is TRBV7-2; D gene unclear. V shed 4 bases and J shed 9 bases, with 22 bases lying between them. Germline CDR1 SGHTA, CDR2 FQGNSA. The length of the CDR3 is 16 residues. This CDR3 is CASSSATAPWVVEQFF. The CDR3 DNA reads TGTGCCAGCAGCTCCGCGACTGCACCCTGGGTAGTTGAGCAGTTCTTC.

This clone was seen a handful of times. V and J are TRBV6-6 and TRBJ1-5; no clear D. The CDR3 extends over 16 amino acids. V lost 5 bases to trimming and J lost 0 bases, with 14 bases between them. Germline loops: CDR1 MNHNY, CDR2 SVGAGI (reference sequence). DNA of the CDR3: TGTGCCAGCAGTCCCGACGGATACTATAGCAATCAGCCCCAGCATTTT. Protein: CASSPDGYYSNQPQHF.

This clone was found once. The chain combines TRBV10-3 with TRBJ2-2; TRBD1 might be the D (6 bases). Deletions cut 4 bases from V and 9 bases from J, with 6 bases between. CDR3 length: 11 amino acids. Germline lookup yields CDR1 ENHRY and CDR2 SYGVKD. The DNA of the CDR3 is TGTGCCATCAGTGGGGGGCGGGAGCTGTTTTTT. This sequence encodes CAISGGRELFF.

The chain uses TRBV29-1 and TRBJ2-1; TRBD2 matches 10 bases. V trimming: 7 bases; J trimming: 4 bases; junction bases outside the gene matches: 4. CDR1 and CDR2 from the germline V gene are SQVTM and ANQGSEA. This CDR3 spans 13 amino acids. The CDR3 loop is CSGGLADYNEQFF. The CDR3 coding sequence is TGCAGCGGCGGACTAGCGGATTACAATGAGCAGTTCTTC.

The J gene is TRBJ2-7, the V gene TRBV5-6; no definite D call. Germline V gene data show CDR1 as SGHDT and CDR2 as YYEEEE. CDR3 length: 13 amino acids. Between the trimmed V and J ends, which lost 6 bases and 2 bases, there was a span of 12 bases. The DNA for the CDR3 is TGTGCCAGCATGGAAACCGGCACCTACGAGCAGTACTTC. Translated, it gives CASMETGTYEQYF.

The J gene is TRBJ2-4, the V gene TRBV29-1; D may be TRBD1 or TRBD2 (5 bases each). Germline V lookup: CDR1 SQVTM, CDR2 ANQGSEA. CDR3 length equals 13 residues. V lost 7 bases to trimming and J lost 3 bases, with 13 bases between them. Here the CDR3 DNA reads TGCAGCGGCGTCGGGACCCTCAAAAACATTCAGTACTTC. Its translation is CSGVGTLKNIQYF. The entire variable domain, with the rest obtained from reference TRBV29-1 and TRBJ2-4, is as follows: SAVISQKPSRDICQRGTSLTIQCQVDSQVTMMFWYRQQPGQSLTLIATANQGSEATYESGFVIDKFPISRPNLTFSTLTVSNMSPEDSSIYLCSGVGTLKNIQYFGAGTRLSVL.

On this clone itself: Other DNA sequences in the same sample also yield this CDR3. The CDR3 spells CASSYSQGAYEQYF. CDR3 nucleotides: TGTGCCAGCAGTTACTCACAGGGGGCCTACGAGCAGTACTTC. V and J are TRBV6-5 and TRBJ2-7; 8 bases agree with TRBD1. The CDR3 has 14 residues. Germline assignment: CDR1 MNHEY and CDR2 SVGAGI. After removal of 0 bases from V and 2 bases from J, the junction contained 0 bases not matched to a gene.

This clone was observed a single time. CDR3 residues: CASSLEAAAYEQYF. The CDR3 nucleotides read TGTGCCAGCAGCTTGGAGGCAGCCGCCTACGAGCAGTACTTC. The J gene is TRBJ2-7, the V gene TRBV5-6; D not certain. Per the germline V gene, CDR1 is SGHDT and CDR2 is YYEEEE. This CDR3 is built from 14 residues. Between the trimmed V and J ends, which lost 0 bases and 2 bases, there was a span of 9 bases.

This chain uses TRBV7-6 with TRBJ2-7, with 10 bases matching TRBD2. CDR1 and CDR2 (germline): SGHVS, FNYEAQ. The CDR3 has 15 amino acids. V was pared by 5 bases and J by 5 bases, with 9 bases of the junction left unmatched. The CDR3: CASSGPGTSADEQYF. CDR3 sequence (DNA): TGTGCCAGCAGCGGGCCCGGGACTAGCGCCGACGAGCAGTACTTC.

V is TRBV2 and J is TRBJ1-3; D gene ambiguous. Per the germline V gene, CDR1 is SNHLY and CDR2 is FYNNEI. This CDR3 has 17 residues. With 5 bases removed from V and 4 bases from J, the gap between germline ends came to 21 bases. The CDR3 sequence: CASSPRWGSQPGNTIYF. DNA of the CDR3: TGTGCCAGCAGTCCACGGTGGGGTTCTCAGCCCGGAAACACCATATATTTT.

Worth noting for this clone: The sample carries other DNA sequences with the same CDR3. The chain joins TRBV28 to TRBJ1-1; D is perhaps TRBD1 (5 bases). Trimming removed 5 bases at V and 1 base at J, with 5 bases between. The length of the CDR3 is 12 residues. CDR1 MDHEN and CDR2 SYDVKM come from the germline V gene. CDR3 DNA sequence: TGTGCCAGCAGTCAGGGGAACACTGAAGCTTTCTTT. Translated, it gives CASSQGNTEAFF.

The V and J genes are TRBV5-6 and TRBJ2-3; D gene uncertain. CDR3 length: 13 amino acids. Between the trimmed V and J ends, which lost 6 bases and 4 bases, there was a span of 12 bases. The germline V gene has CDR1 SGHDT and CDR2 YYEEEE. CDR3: CASNPSSADTQYF. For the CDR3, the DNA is TGTGCCAGCAACCCATCAAGCGCAGATACGCAGTATTTT.

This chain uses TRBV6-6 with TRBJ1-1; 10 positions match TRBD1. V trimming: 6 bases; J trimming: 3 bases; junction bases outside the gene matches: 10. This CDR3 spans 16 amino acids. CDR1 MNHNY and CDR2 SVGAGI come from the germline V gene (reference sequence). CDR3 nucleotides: TGTGCCAGCAGCACACGGGGGACAGGGGCGGACACTGAAGCTTTCTTT. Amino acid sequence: CASSTRGTGADTEAFF.